What follows are 13 T cell receptor beta chains derived from one specimen sequenced in a study of STAT5B mutations in CD4+ large granular lymphocyte leukemia. TCRdb keeps only in-frame clones here, not all; method: immunoSEQ multiplex PCR. The sample has tens of thousands of clones, approximately 88% seen once; the top ten hold 0.3% to 0.35%. The specimen sequenced was CD4+ T cells from blood buffy coats. All receptors come from a human donor in good health.

The gene calls are TRBV10-2 and TRBJ2-3; D perhaps matches TRBD2 (7 bases). Per the germline V gene, CDR1 is WSHSY and CDR2 is SAAADI. This CDR3 region has 13 residues. Trimming pared 7 bases from V and 8 bases from J, leaving 16 bases between. The CDR3 sequence: CASMTGEGGTQYF. The CDR3 DNA reads as TGCGCCAGCATGACGGGGGAGGGGGGTACGCAGTATTTT.

The chain employs TRBV7-2 and TRBJ2-7; 10 positions match TRBD2. The V segment lost 3 bases and the J segment 6 bases; nucleotides outside the gene matches: 8. Germline CDR1 reads SGHTA; CDR2 reads FQGNSA. The CDR3 is 15 amino acids. The CDR3 region has the DNA TGTGCCAGCAGCTTCATGTCTAGCGGGAGCGTCGAGCAGTACTTC. Its translation is CASSFMSSGSVEQYF.

The chain carries TRBV6-1 and TRBJ2-2; D is perhaps TRBD2 (6 bases). The CDR3 totals 13 residues. The germline gives CDR1 MNHNS, CDR2 SASEGT. V lost 11 bases, J lost 6 bases, and 16 bases lay in between. The CDR3 DNA sequence: TGTGCCGCGGGGCCCCGCCCGTCCGGGGAGCTGTTTTTT. Translated: CAAGPRPSGELFF.

The chain recombines TRBV7-2 with TRBJ2-7; no reliable D call. The CDR3 has 14 amino acids. With 5 bases removed from V and 4 bases from J, the gap between germline ends came to 15 bases. Germline V gene lookup returns CDR1 SGHTA and CDR2 FQGNSA. CDR3 nucleotides: TGTGCCAGCAGCGAGTGGGCTTCGTTGTACGAGCAGTACTTC. The encoded protein is CASSEWASLYEQYF.

V and J are TRBV4-3 and TRBJ2-7, with 8 nucleotides matching TRBD2. J lost 4 bases, V lost 3 bases, and 8 bases had no gene match. The length of the CDR3 is 15 residues. The germline V gene has CDR1 LGHNA and CDR2 YSLEER. CDR3 nucleotides: TGCGCCAGCAGCCAGGGACTAGGGCCCCATTACGAGCAGTACTTC. Protein product: CASSQGLGPHYEQYF.

The gene calls are TRBV4-2 and TRBJ1-2; 7 bases match TRBD1. The CDR3 has 19 amino acids. The V and J ends lost 0 bases and 3 bases, in that order; junction bases with no gene match: 16. Germline-derived CDR1 and CDR2 are LGHNA and YNFKEQ. The CDR3 region has the DNA TGTGCCAGCAGCCAAGAAGGTACAGGGGCGAGTCTGGGACACTATGGCTACACCTTC. Translated: CASSQEGTGASLGHYGYTF.

CDR3 sequence reads: CASSRSQLTGELFF. The CDR3 DNA reads as TGTGCCAGCAGTCGCTCTCAGTTAACCGGGGAGCTGTTTTTT. The V and J genes are TRBV5-4 and TRBJ2-2; D is unclear. Per germline, CDR1 SGHNT and CDR2 YYREEE (reference sequence). The CDR3 has 14 amino acids. V was pared by 5 bases and J by 5 bases, with 13 bases between.

The chain uses TRBV6-5 and TRBJ1-1; no definite D call. Trimming pared 4 bases from V and 1 base from J, leaving 7 bases between. Germline values: CDR1 MNHEY, CDR2 SVGAGI. This CDR3 is 13 amino acids long. CDR3 loop: CASSWGKNTEAFF. CDR3 in DNA: TGTGCCAGCAGTTGGGGTAAGAACACTGAAGCTTTCTTT.

This sequence joins TRBV6-6 and TRBJ1-1; D uncertain. This CDR3 has 14 residues. Germline V CDR1 and CDR2: MNHNY, SVGAGI (reference sequence). Trimming shortened V by 2 bases and J by 1 base, and 8 bases separated the two germline ends. CDR3 protein: CASSYQETNTEAFF. CDR3 sequence (DNA): TGTGCCAGCAGTTACCAAGAAACGAACACTGAAGCTTTCTTT.

The chain links TRBV30 to TRBJ2-3, with TRBD1 as a possible D gene (6 bases). Trimming shortened V by 5 bases and J by 2 bases, and 14 bases separated the two germline ends. Germline CDR1 is GTSNPN and CDR2 is SVGIG (reference sequence). CDR3 length equals 14 residues. CDR3 in amino acids: CAWGQLLSTDTQYF. The CDR3 coding sequence is TGTGCCTGGGGACAGCTTCTGTCCACAGATACGCAGTATTTT.

The chain has TRBV27 and TRBJ1-1; D gene ambiguous. V was pared by 5 bases and J by 6 bases, with 19 bases between. The CDR3 is 15 amino acids. Per the germline V gene, CDR1 is MNHEY and CDR2 is SMNVEV (reference sequence). DNA for the CDR3: TGTGCCAGCAGTCCCCGAGGAGGCTTGAGGGCTGAAGCTTTCTTT. Encoded protein: CASSPRGGLRAEAFF.

CDR3 sequence reads: CASSLNRGNTEAFF. The CDR3 coding sequence is TGTGCCAGCAGCTTGAACAGGGGCAACACTGAAGCTTTCTTT. The chain couples TRBV5-4 to TRBJ1-1; 7 bases agree with TRBD1. Germline-derived CDR1 and CDR2 are SGHNT and YYREEE (reference sequence). This CDR3 comprises 14 residues. Germline trimming cut 1 base from V and 2 bases from J; bases unmatched to any gene: 2. Together with reference TRBV5-4 and TRBJ1-1, the CDR3 gives the full variable domain: ETGVTQSPTHLIKTRGQQVTLRCSSQSGHNTVSWYQQALGQGPQFIFQYYREEENGRGNFPPRFSGLQFPNYSSELNVNALELDDSALYLCASSLNRGNTEAFFGQGTRLTVV.

In its sample, this clone was seen once. This chain uses TRBV7-3 with TRBJ1-1; a weak D match, TRBD1 (6 bases). Looked up from germline, CDR1 is SGHTA and CDR2 is FQGTGA. The CDR3 covers 15 residues. Deletions cut 5 bases from V and 4 bases from J, with 17 bases between. The CDR3 DNA reads TGTGCCAGCAGCACACAAACGGGGGGCCGCACTGAAGCTTTCTTT. Translated, it gives CASSTQTGGRTEAFF. Filled out from reference TRBV7-3 and TRBJ1-1, the complete variable domain reads GAGVSQTPSNKVTEKGKYVELRCDPISGHTALYWYRQSLGQGPEFLIYFQGTGAADDSGLPNDRFFAVRPEGSVSTLKIQRTERGDSAVYLCASSTQTGGRTEAFFGQGTRLTVV.